This T cell receptor beta chain was recorded in a study of cytomegalovirus exposure and HLA in healthy donors. The CDR3 runs to 13 residues. Trimming left V 4 bases short and J 5 bases short, with 9 bases between. From germline, CDR1 is SGHRS and CDR2 YFSETQ. PCR used 60 Vbeta primers and 13 Jbeta primers. Authors' processing steps: Unique TCR beta chains numbered 60 million to 100 million in a later analysis, with roughly 11 million shared. Sequencing used immunoSEQ multiplex PCR; TCRdb keeps in-frame clones, though not all of them. The D gene and trimming were derived from the DNA, and the V and J assignments and clone size from that table. The table includes about 97,000 clones, around 57% detected once. The CMV serostatus of this donor was not recorded.

This sequence joins TRBV5-1 and TRBJ2-2; D is undetermined. The sequenced sample was PBMCs. This receptor was obtained from a human donor in good health. This CDR3 reads CASSTTVTGELFF. As DNA, the CDR3 is TGCGCCAGCAGCACCACAGTGACCGGGGAGCTGTTTTTT. The whole variable domain, filled in from reference TRBV5-1 and TRBJ2-2, reads KAGVTQTPRYLIKTRGQQVTLSCSPISGHRSVSWYQQTPGQGLQFLFEYFSETQRNKGNFPGRFSGRQFSNSRSEMNVSTLELGDSALYLCASSTTVTGELFFGEGSRLTVL.